The clone carrying this TCR beta chain was seen a few times. The CDR3 spans 13 residues. Trimming shortened V by 6 bases and J by 4 bases, and 12 bases separated the two germline ends. CDR1 SGHTA and CDR2 FQGNSA come from the germline V gene. The data derive from a study of radiotherapy plus CTLA-4 blockade in lung cancer. TCRdb's copy holds only in-frame clones and misses some; the assay was immunoSEQ multiplex PCR. The data hold approximately 52,000 clones, with 60% to 80% observed a single time. Source: peripheral blood, taken from a patient treated with radiotherapy plus ipilimumab. The sequence derives from a human donor with non-small cell lung cancer whose response to radiotherapy plus ipilimumab could not be evaluated. The chain recombines TRBV7-2 with TRBJ1-1; possibly TRBD1 for D (6 bases). This CDR3 is CASSRTGPTEAFF. CDR3 DNA sequence: TGTGCCAGCAGTCGTACAGGGCCCACTGAAGCTTTCTTT.